This T cell receptor beta chain was sequenced for a study of cytomegalovirus exposure and HLA in healthy donors. Background on the study: Prior work identified about 120 million unique TCR beta sequences in about 179 million T cells.

A remark on this clone: Its specificity is unknown.

Primers included in the PCR were 60 Vbeta and 13 Jbeta primers. Generated by immunoSEQ multiplex PCR, the TCRdb table keeps only in-frame clones and is missing some. The sample records roughly 180,000 clones, roughly 80% being singletons. Overall study findings and caveats: In a later analysis, HLA-C alleles had the fewest associated TCRs, DRB1 alleles the most. Excluded were some V segments that proved indistinguishable, including TRBV6-2 and TRBV6-3. A later analysis by the authors found several of the most significant clusters apparently linked to common viral pathogens.

J gave up 4 bases and V 6 bases, and 3 bases lay outside the gene matches. Germline assignment: CDR1 MNHEY and CDR2 SVGAGI. This CDR3 is 14 amino acids long. The chain links TRBV6-5 to TRBJ2-5; 12 bases match TRBD2. This clonotype originated in a young woman in good health and CMV-seronegative. The sequenced material came from PBMCs. For the CDR3, the DNA is TGTGCCAGCAGGGAACTAGCGGGAGGAGAGACCCAGTACTTC. Its protein is CASRELAGGETQYF.